Presented here are 6 T cell receptor beta chains from one specimen sequenced in a study of a mutant IDH1 vaccine in newly diagnosed glioma. Time point: week 35, safety follow-up. Topical imiquimod was applied with each vaccine dose, which held 300 ug of mutant IDH1 20-mer peptide. These receptors have no known antigen. Sequenced by immunoSEQ multiplex PCR; TCRdb stores in-frame clones only, minus some. The sample yields some 70,000 clones, roughly 83% seen once. Sequencing used PBMCs, obtained from a glioma patient whose treatment included an IDH1 peptide vaccine. These receptors were taken from a man between 18 and 29 years old with glioma.

J is TRBJ1-2 and V is TRBV27; D unclear. Germline V gene sequence: CDR1 MNHEY, CDR2 SMNVEV (reference sequence). V lost 2 bases to trimming and J lost 2 bases, with 6 bases between them. CDR3 length: 13 residues. The CDR3: CASSLEGNYGYTF. In nucleotides, the CDR3 is TGTGCCAGCAGTTTAGAAGGGAACTATGGCTACACCTTC.

The V and J genes are TRBV13 and TRBJ2-7; D not certain. Germline loops: CDR1 PRHDT, CDR2 FYEKMQ (reference sequence). There are 14 residues in the CDR3. V lost 2 bases and J lost 0, with 8 bases in between. Written as DNA, the CDR3 is TGTGCCAGCAGCTTAACCCGATTCTCCTACGAGCAGTACTTC. Its protein is CASSLTRFSYEQYF. The full variable domain, with the rest looked up from reference TRBV13 and TRBJ2-7, is AAGVIQSPRHLIKEKRETATLKCYPIPRHDTVYWYQQGPGQDPQFLISFYEKMQSDKGSIPDRFSAQQFSDYHSELNMSSLELGDSALYFCASSLTRFSYEQYFGPGTRLTVT.

The chain joins TRBV7-9 to TRBJ2-7; D gene unclear. V lost 5 bases, J lost 2 bases, and 10 bases lay in between. The CDR3 has 13 amino acids. Germline CDR1 and CDR2: SEHNR and FQNEAQ (reference sequence). This CDR3 is CASSQDAPYEQYF. The CDR3 DNA sequence: TGTGCCAGCAGCCAGGACGCACCCTACGAGCAGTACTTC.

The V gene is TRBV29-1, the J gene TRBJ1-1; weak D call: TRBD1 (6 bases). Germline V gives CDR1 SQVTM, CDR2 ANQGSEA. V shed 2 bases and J shed 5 bases, with 18 bases lying between them. The length of the CDR3 is 15 residues. CDR3 DNA: TGCAGCGTTGAATATCTTGGCAGGGGAGGAACTGAAGCTTTCTTT. Protein product: CSVEYLGRGGTEAFF.

V gene TRBV30 combines with J gene TRBJ1-2; no reliable D call. V lost 0 bases and J lost 8, with 13 bases in between. The CDR3 covers 13 residues. Germline V gene lookup returns CDR1 GTSNPN and CDR2 SVGIG (reference sequence). Here the CDR3 reads CAWSVIGRRGYTF. The CDR3 coding sequence is TGTGCCTGGAGTGTAATTGGGCGGAGGGGCTACACCTTC.

The rearrangement joins TRBV14 to TRBJ2-2; D gene uncertain. Trimming left V 4 bases short and J 3 bases short, with 12 bases between. Germline V gives CDR1 SGHDN, CDR2 FVKESK. The CDR3 sequence is 15 residues long. This CDR3 reads CASSLQSLHTGELFF. The CDR3 nucleotides are TGTGCCAGCAGCCTACAATCCCTACACACCGGGGAGCTGTTTTTT. Complete variable domain (other parts from reference TRBV14 and TRBJ2-2): EAGVTQFPSHSVIEKGQTVTLRCDPISGHDNLYWYRRVMGKEIKFLLHFVKESKQDESGMPNNRFLAERTGGTYSTLKVQPAELEDSGVYFCASSLQSLHTGELFFGEGSRLTVL.